The 21 T cell receptor beta chains below were found in one sample sequenced in a study of identifying expanded T cells in peripheral blood. The repertoire was sequenced with immunoSEQ multiplex PCR; TCRdb's copy has only in-frame clones and lacks some. Here the sample spans some 75,000 clones, roughly 88% being singletons. The sequenced sample consisted of blood. These receptors were collected from a person between 18 and 69 years old in good health.

V usage is TRBV7-2 and J usage is TRBJ2-5, with TRBD2 identical over 9 bases. Germline V lookup: CDR1 SGHTA, CDR2 FQGNSA. Trimming cost V 1 base and J 7 bases; bases outside gene matches: 7. There are 15 residues in the CDR3. CDR3 coding DNA: TGTGCCAGCAGCTTAGACCCGGGACTAGCCGGGACCCAGTACTTC. It encodes CASSLDPGLAGTQYF. Complete variable domain (other parts from reference TRBV7-2 and TRBJ2-5): GAGVSQSPSNKVTEKGKDVELRCDPISGHTALYWYRQSLGQGLEFLIYFQGNSAPDKSGLPSDRFSAERTGGSVSTLTIQRTQQEDSAVYLCASSLDPGLAGTQYFGPGTRLLVL.

This clone was found once. The rearrangement links TRBV5-1 to TRBJ2-7; 7 nucleotides match TRBD2. Germline V CDR1 and CDR2: SGHRS, YFSETQ. Germline trimming cut 1 base from V and 1 base from J; bases unmatched to any gene: 5. The CDR3 totals 15 residues. This chain's CDR3 is CASSLRGGTSYEQYF. The DNA for the CDR3 is TGCGCCAGCAGCTTGCGGGGAGGGACTTCCTACGAGCAGTACTTC.

The chain has TRBV7-2 and TRBJ2-3, with 7 bases that match TRBD1. Germline CDR1 is SGHTA and CDR2 is FQGNSA. This CDR3 is 16 amino acids long. The V segment lost 5 bases and the J segment 3 bases; nucleotides outside the gene matches: 11. CDR3 coding DNA: TGTGCCAGCAGCGCGACGATGTTGACAGGGACAGATACGCAGTATTTT. It specifies CASSATMLTGTDTQYF. The whole variable domain, remainder taken from reference TRBV7-2 and TRBJ2-3, is GAGVSQSPSNKVTEKGKDVELRCDPISGHTALYWYRQSLGQGLEFLIYFQGNSAPDKSGLPSDRFSAERTGGSVSTLTIQRTQQEDSAVYLCASSATMLTGTDTQYFGPGTRLTVL.

This clone was recorded once. The genes are TRBV11-2 and TRBJ1-1; 9 bases fit TRBD1. Per the germline V gene, CDR1 is SGHAT and CDR2 is FQNNGV. Germline trimming cut 6 bases from V and 5 bases from J; bases unmatched to any gene: 10. This CDR3 contains 15 residues. The CDR3 protein is CASRKQGALRTEAFF. In DNA, the CDR3 is TGTGCCAGCAGGAAACAGGGGGCGCTTCGGACTGAAGCTTTCTTT.

This clone appeared once. The genes are TRBV28 and TRBJ1-1; weak D call: TRBD1 (5 bases). The V end lost 6 bases, the J end lost 7 bases, and 18 bases lay between the germline ends. Germline values: CDR1 MDHEN, CDR2 SYDVKM. This CDR3 has 14 residues. The CDR3 loop is CASSIPRGDSEAFF. The CDR3 bases are TGTGCCAGCAGCATCCCGAGGGGAGACAGTGAAGCTTTCTTT. The full variable domain, its missing parts supplied by reference TRBV28 and TRBJ1-1, is DVKVTQSSRYLVKRTGEKVFLECVQDMDHENMFWYRQDPGLGLRLIYFSYDVKMKEKGDIPEGYSVSREKKERFSLILESASTNQTSMYLCASSIPRGDSEAFFGQGTRLTVV.

The CDR3 reads CASRYDGSSYEQYF. The DNA for the CDR3 is TGTGCCAGCAGGTACGACGGGAGCTCCTACGAGCAGTACTTC. The chain couples TRBV6-5 to TRBJ2-7, with a possible D match to TRBD2 (6 bases). The CDR3 is made up of 14 amino acids. V was clipped by 6 bases and J by 0 bases, with 12 bases between them. Germline CDR1 is MNHEY and CDR2 is SVGAGI.

Only a few counts were recorded for this clone. No conserved phenylalanine or tryptophan ends this CDR3, so it is likely a read error. No DNA is shown, since the ends of the CDR3 on it are uncertain; the CDR3 is the one TCRdb lists. This chain links TRBV14 with TRBJ1-2. With termini counted, the CDR3 has 12 amino acids. Germline V lookup: CDR1 SGHDN, CDR2 FVKESK. The CDR3 sequence: CASSQGDSAPCA.

CDR3 loop: CAWSVTGRAYGYTF. DNA of the CDR3: TGTGCCTGGAGTGTCACAGGGCGTGCCTATGGCTACACCTTC. V and J are TRBV30 and TRBJ1-2; D is possibly TRBD1 (6 bases). With 0 bases removed from V and 4 bases from J, the gap between germline ends came to 12 bases. The CDR3 has 14 residues. CDR1 and CDR2 (germline): GTSNPN, SVGIG (reference sequence).

This chain connects TRBV9 to TRBJ2-5; D is ambiguous. Per germline, CDR1 SGDLS and CDR2 YYNGEE. The CDR3 sequence is 15 residues long. The V end was cut by 0 bases, the J end by 1 base, with 10 bases between. The CDR3 DNA is TGTGCCAGCAGCGTAGCTCCGACGGCCCAAGAGACCCAGTACTTC. This encodes CASSVAPTAQETQYF.

The chain has TRBV14 and TRBJ2-5; D is undetermined. V lost 2 bases, J lost 5 bases, and 12 bases lay in between. The germline V gene has CDR1 SGHDN and CDR2 FVKESK. CDR3 length: 14 residues. CDR3 loop: CASSQINFRETQYF. The CDR3 nucleotides are TGTGCCAGCAGCCAAATCAATTTCCGGGAGACCCAGTACTTC.

V gene TRBV28 combines with J gene TRBJ2-3; TRBD2 matches 12 bases. The germline gives CDR1 MDHEN, CDR2 SYDVKM. The CDR3 sequence is 14 residues long. V lost 5 bases, J lost 4 bases, and 1 base stayed unmatched. The CDR3 sequence: CASSGTSGSDTQYF. DNA of the CDR3: TGTGCCAGCAGTGGGACTAGCGGGTCAGATACGCAGTATTTT.

The J gene is TRBJ1-2, the V gene TRBV27; perhaps TRBD1 as D (5 bases). This CDR3 is built from 15 residues. From germline, CDR1 is MNHEY and CDR2 SMNVEV (reference sequence). Trimming cost V 5 bases and J 4 bases, with 17 bases left between them. The CDR3 loop reads CASSPLGGFGYGYTF. CDR3 nucleotides: TGTGCCAGCAGTCCGCTCGGGGGGTTCGGCTATGGCTACACCTTC.

This clone has more than one count but fewer than ten. V and J are TRBV2 and TRBJ1-4, with 10 bases matching TRBD1. Germline V CDR1 and CDR2: SNHLY, FYNNEI. Germline trimming cut 6 bases from V and 9 bases from J; bases unmatched to any gene: 1. The CDR3 covers 12 residues. The CDR3 reads CASRGQGQKLFF. As DNA, the CDR3 is TGTGCCAGCAGGGGACAGGGGCAAAAACTGTTTTTT.

The chain joins TRBV19 to TRBJ1-2, with a weak D call TRBD1 (5 bases). The V end lost 3 bases, the J end lost 0 bases, and 11 bases lay between the germline ends. CDR1 and CDR2 from the germline V gene are LNHDA and SQIVND (reference sequence). The CDR3 length is 15 residues. This CDR3 reads CASSMNPGPNYGYTF. The DNA of the CDR3 is TGTGCCAGTAGTATGAACCCGGGACCTAACTATGGCTACACCTTC.

This chain joins TRBV6-6 and TRBJ2-3; D ambiguous. Trimming left V 6 bases short and J 1 base short, with 8 bases between. The CDR3 loop spans 13 amino acids. Germline values: CDR1 MNHNY, CDR2 SVGAGI (reference sequence). The CDR3, as DNA: TGTGCCAGCAGCCCACCAGGCACAGATACGCAGTATTTT. It specifies CASSPPGTDTQYF.

The chain couples TRBV10-1 to TRBJ2-5, with D possibly TRBD1 on 7 matching bases. This CDR3 spans 15 amino acids. The germline V gene encodes CDR1 WNHNN and CDR2 SYGVQD (reference sequence). Trimming removed 3 bases at V and 5 bases at J, with 16 bases between. CDR3 bases: TGCGCCAGCAGTGACGGAGGGGGCGCGGGGGAGACCCAGTACTTC. It yields the protein CASSDGGGAGETQYF.

The rearrangement joins TRBV14 to TRBJ2-6, with D possibly TRBD2 on 5 matching bases. The V gene lost 2 bases and the J gene lost 0 bases, with 8 bases spanning the gap. The V gene's germline CDR1 is SGHDN and CDR2 FVKESK. This CDR3 region has 16 residues. For the CDR3, the DNA is TGTGCCAGCAGCCAATTTGCGGGCTCTGGGGCCAACGTCCTGACTTTC. Its translation is CASSQFAGSGANVLTF.

The CDR3 sequence is CASTLSGASGTYEQYF. In nucleotides, the CDR3 is TGTGCCAGCACCCTTTCGGGGGCTAGCGGGACGTACGAGCAGTACTTC. The rearrangement joins TRBV27 to TRBJ2-7; TRBD2 aligns across 9 bases. J gave up 4 bases and V 7 bases, and 14 bases lay outside the gene matches. The CDR3 runs 16 residues. Germline V lookup: CDR1 MNHEY, CDR2 SMNVEV (reference sequence).

This clone was picked up one time. The V call is TRBV13, the J call TRBJ2-1; weak D call: TRBD2 (5 bases). The CDR3 consists of 14 residues. The V gene's germline CDR1 is PRHDT and CDR2 FYEKMQ (reference sequence). Trimming left V 8 bases short and J 0 bases short, with 11 bases between. The CDR3 DNA reads TGTGCCAGCGGAGAACGGGACTCCTACAATGAGCAGTTCTTC. This gives the protein CASGERDSYNEQFF.

This chain uses TRBV7-2 with TRBJ2-1, with D possibly being TRBD1 (6 bases). Trimming took 6 bases from V and 0 from J, leaving 12 bases between them. CDR1 is SGHTA and CDR2 is FQGNSA in the germline V gene. CDR3 length equals 15 residues. In DNA form, the CDR3 reads TGTGCCAGCAGACTACAGGGCTCCTCCTACAATGAGCAGTTCTTC. Translated, it gives CASRLQGSSYNEQFF.

This clone was seen a few times. This chain connects TRBV7-9 to TRBJ1-4; D may be TRBD1 (6 bases). CDR3 length equals 14 residues. V lost 5 bases, J lost 4 bases, and 11 bases lay in between. The germline V gene encodes CDR1 SEHNR and CDR2 FQNEAQ (reference sequence). The DNA of the CDR3 is TGTGCCAGCAGCACGGGACAAGTTAATGAAAAACTGTTTTTT. Translating it yields CASSTGQVNEKLFF.